The TCR beta chain under discussion was sequenced for a study of T cell changes during pregnancy in multiple sclerosis (dated by TCRdb to the late 2010s). Notes on the research overall: The study looked at changes in the T cell repertoire across pregnancy in women with multiple sclerosis.

The library was built by means of the immunoSEQ multiplex PCR assay. TCRdb retrieved this table from immuneACCESS and kept in-frame rearrangements only. Not all clones are present; in checked studies, unresolved V genes account for under half, and no reason is known for the remainder. The sample data list over 70,000 clones, and approximately 92% of these were observed just once. Of the sample, roughly 2.8% is held by the ten largest clones. A remark on this clone: Which antigen it targets is not known. Nothing much larger sits one base from this clone, and base qualities are not available.

V is cut by 4 bases and J by 3 bases, and the space between the germline ends is 11 bases. As encoded in the germline V gene, CDR1 is MGHRA while CDR2 is YSYEKL. The CDR3 starts with the cysteine, ends with the phenylalanine, and has 14 residues. Just CDR3 DNA is preserved here, 42 bases in frame from base 1. The V and J segments used are TRBV4-1 and TRBJ2-3; the D gene identity is not certain. The receptor comes from a female donor in good health, enrolled as a control in a pregnancy study. This specimen was peripheral blood, taken in the third trimester of pregnancy. Read as DNA, the sequence is TGCGCCAGCAGCCGAGGATACGGGACAGATACGCAGTATTTT. Translated, this gives CASSRGYGTDTQYF.